Listed here is a single T cell receptor beta chain. Germline V gene lookup returns CDR1 DFQATT and CDR2 SNEGSKA (reference sequence). The CDR3 is made up of 13 amino acids. J was trimmed by 5 bases and V by 4 bases; bases with no gene match: 7. This specimen comes from a study of T cells after yellow fever vaccination. Using its own MiXCR run on the 5' RACE reads, TCRdb lists one record per CDR3 protein. Among more than 250,000 distinct CDR3 sequences, roughly 7% were seen once, and the ten largest hold over 15%. The chain carries TRBV20-1 and TRBJ2-5; 7 bases match TRBD2. Sequencing was performed on PBMCs, taken roughly seven weeks after the first yellow fever vaccination. The sequence was obtained from a man younger than 35 who received the YFV17D yellow fever vaccine. The chain's CDR3 is CSATRRGVETQYF. The CDR3 coding sequence is TGCAGTGCTACGCGTCGGGGGGTGGAGACCCAGTACTTC.